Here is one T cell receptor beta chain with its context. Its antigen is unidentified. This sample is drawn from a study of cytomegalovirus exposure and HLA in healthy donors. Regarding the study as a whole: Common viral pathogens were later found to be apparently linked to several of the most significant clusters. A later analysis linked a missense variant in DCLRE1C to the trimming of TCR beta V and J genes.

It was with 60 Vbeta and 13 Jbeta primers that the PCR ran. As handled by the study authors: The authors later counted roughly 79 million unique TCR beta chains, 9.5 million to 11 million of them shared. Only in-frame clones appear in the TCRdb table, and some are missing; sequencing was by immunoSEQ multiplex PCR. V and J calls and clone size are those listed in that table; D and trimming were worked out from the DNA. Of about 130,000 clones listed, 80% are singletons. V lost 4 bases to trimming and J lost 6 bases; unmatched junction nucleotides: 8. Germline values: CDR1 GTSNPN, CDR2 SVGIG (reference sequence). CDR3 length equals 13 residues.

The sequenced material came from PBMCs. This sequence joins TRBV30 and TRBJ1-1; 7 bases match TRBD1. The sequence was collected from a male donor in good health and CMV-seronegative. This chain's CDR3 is CAWNIGTVPEAFF. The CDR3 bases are TGTGCCTGGAACATCGGGACAGTCCCTGAAGCTTTCTTT.